This is a list of T cell receptor beta chains from one sample in a study of OX40 agonist ivuxolimab in advanced cancers. Assay used: immunoSEQ multiplex PCR; TCRdb lists only in-frame clones, some missing. This sample has about 43,000 clones, with approximately 86% found just once. The sequences come from CD4+ or CD8+ T cells sorted from blood, collected in a trial of the OX40 agonist ivuxolimab. The receptors shown here come from an adult with an advanced solid tumor such as melanoma, head and neck, liver or kidney cancer. Each CDR3 is given without its conserved first and last residue. Fields, in order: V gene, D gene, J gene, CDR3 protein. D genes are given only for firm matches.

>TRBV4-1|NA|TRBJ2-7
ASSPQGSTYEQY
>TRBV28|TRBD1|TRBJ1-2
ASSPGQTYGYT
>TRBV5-8|NA|TRBJ2-2
ASSLGGANTGELF
>TRBV15|NA|TRBJ1-5
ATGPGGTYSNQPQH
>TRBV6-1|TRBD2|TRBJ2-7
ASSEGGRGEQY
>TRBV7-2|NA|TRBJ2-5
ASSLEFQETQY
>TRBV30|TRBD1|TRBJ2-1
AWRAGTGEQF
>TRBV19|TRBD1|TRBJ1-6
ASEDRGTASPLH
>TRBV11-3|NA|TRBJ2-1
ASSTQGSEQF
>TRBV7-9|TRBD1|TRBJ1-4
ASSGGQGENEKLF
>TRBV2|NA|TRBJ1-1
ASSVGAREAF
>TRBV6-5|TRBD2|TRBJ2-1
ASSYSGRADEQF
>TRBV6-6|TRBD1|TRBJ2-4
ASRTGQGKNIQY
>TRBV4-1|NA|TRBJ2-1
ASSQVGSSYNEQF
>TRBV28|NA|TRBJ2-3
ASSPPNRVRTDTQY
>TRBV23-1|NA|TRBJ1-3
ASKGTIY
>TRBV13|NA|TRBJ2-2
ASSLLGGGTGELF
>TRBV11-2|NA|TRBJ2-5
ASSLDQGANSQTQY
>TRBV5-1|NA|TRBJ2-3
ASSLRQEGDTQY
>TRBV30|NA|TRBJ1-6
AWDLGVRNSPLH
>TRBV30|TRBD2|TRBJ2-3
AWTLAGGPKDTQY
>TRBV12-2|NA|TRBJ2-2
ASRLSLAGTGELF
>TRBV7-8|NA|TRBJ2-3
ASTPLTGDHTQY
>TRBV4-3|NA|TRBJ2-7
ASSQALQQGGEQY